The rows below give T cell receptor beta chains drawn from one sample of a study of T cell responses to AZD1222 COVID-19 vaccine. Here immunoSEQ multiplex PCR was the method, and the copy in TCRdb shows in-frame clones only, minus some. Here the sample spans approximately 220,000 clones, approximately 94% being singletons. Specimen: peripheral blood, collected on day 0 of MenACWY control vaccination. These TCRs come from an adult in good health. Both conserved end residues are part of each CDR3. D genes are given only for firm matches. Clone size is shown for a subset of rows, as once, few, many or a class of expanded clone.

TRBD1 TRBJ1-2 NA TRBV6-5 CASSLGTGYGYTF TGTGCCAGCAGCCTCGGGACAGGATATGGCTACACCTTC
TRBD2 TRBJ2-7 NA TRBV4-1 CASSSGGPPYEQYF TGCGCCAGCAGTAGCGGGGGGCCCCCCTACGAGCAGTACTTC
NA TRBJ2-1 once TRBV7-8 CASSITGGDYNEQFF TGTGCCAGCAGCATAACAGGGGGGGACTACAATGAGCAGTTCTTC
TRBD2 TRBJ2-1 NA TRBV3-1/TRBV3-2 CASSQRSGPKQFF TGTGCCAGCAGCCAACGTAGCGGGCCTAAACAGTTCTTC
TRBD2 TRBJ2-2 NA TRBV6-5 CASSYSSGENTGELFF TGTGCCAGCAGTTACTCGAGCGGGGAAAACACCGGGGAGCTGTTTTTT
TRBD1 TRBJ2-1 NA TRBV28 CASDPSGTGINEQFF TGTGCCAGCGACCCGTCCGGGACAGGGATCAATGAGCAGTTCTTC
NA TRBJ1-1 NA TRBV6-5 CASSYSAGPMNTEAFF TGTGCCAGCAGTTACTCGGCAGGGCCCATGAACACTGAAGCTTTCTTT
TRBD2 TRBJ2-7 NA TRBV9 CASSVLGGGNEQYF TGTGCCAGCAGCGTACTAGGCGGGGGTAACGAGCAGTACTTC
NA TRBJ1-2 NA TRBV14 CASSPQRTLLQQGYTF TGTGCCAGCAGCCCCCAAAGGACCCTGCTCCAGCAGGGCTACACCTTC
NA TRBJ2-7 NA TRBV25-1 CASSLGRYEQYF TGTGCCAGCAGTCTCGGCAGGTACGAGCAGTACTTC
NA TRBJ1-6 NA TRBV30 CAWKDTIISSSYNSPLHF TGTGCCTGGAAGGACACCATCATATCGAGCTCCTATAATTCACCCCTCCACTTT
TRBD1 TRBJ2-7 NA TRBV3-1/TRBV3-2 CASSLTGEGREQYF TGTGCCAGCAGCCTCACAGGGGAAGGACGCGAGCAGTACTTC
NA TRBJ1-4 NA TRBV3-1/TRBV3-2 CASSQERGVNEKLFF TGTGCCAGCAGCCAAGAAAGGGGGGTTAATGAAAAACTGTTTTTT
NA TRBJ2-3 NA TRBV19 CASTQRSHREVPDTQYF TGTGCCAGTACCCAGCGATCCCACAGGGAAGTCCCAGATACGCAGTATTTT
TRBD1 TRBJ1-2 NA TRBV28 CASSPHGTGGGGYTF TGTGCCAGCAGTCCCCACGGGACAGGGGGAGGAGGCTACACCTTC
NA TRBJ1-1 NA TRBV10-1 CASSGADSPNTEAFF TGCGCCAGCAGTGGGGCGGACAGCCCGAACACTGAAGCTTTCTTT
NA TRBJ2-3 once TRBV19 CASSRVATSTDTQYF TGTGCCAGTAGTAGGGTGGCAACTAGCACAGATACGCAGTATTTT
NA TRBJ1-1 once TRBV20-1 CSAPGQLEAFF TGCAGTGCTCCCGGACAGCTTGAAGCTTTCTTT
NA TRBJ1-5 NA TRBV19 CASQSLGSNQPQHF TGTGCCAGTCAGAGCCTAGGTTCCAATCAGCCCCAGCATTTT
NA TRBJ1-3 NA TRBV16 CASSQSGNGNTIYF TGTGCCAGCAGCCAATCAGGGAATGGAAACACCATATATTTT
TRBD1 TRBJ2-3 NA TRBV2 CASETGGNADTQYF TGTGCCAGCGAGACAGGGGGCAACGCAGATACGCAGTATTTT
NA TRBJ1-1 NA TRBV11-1 CASSWGRTFEAFF TGTGCCAGCAGCTGGGGACGGACTTTTGAAGCTTTCTTT